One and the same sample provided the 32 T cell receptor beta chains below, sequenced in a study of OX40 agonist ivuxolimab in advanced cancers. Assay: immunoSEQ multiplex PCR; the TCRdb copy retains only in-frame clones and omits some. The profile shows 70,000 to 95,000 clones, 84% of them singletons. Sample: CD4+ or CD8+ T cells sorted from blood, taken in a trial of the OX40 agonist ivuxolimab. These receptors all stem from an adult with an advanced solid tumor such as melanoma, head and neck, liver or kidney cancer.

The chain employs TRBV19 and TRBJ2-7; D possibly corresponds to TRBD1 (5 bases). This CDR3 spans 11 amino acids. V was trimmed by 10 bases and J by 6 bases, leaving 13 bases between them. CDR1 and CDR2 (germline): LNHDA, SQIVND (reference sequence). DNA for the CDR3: TGTGCCACCAAGGGGCAGGGCGAGCAGTACTTC. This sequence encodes CATKGQGEQYF.

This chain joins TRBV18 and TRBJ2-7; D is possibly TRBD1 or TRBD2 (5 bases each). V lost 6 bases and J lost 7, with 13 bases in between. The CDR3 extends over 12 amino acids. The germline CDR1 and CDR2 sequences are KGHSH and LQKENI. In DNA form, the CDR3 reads TGTGCCAGCTCCGGGGACGAGGGGGAGCAGTACTTC. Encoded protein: CASSGDEGEQYF.

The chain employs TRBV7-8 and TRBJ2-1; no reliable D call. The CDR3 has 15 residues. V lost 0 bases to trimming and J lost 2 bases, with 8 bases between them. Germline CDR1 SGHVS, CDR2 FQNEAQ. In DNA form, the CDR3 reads TGTGCCAGCAGCTTAGCGCAGGCAACCTACAATGAGCAGTTCTTC. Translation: CASSLAQATYNEQFF.

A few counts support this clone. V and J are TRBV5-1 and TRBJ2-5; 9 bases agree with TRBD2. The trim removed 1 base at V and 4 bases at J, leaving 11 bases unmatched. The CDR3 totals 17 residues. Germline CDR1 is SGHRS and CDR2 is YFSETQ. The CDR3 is CASSLFGLAKDGETQYF. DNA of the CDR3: TGCGCCAGCAGCTTGTTTGGACTAGCGAAAGATGGAGAGACCCAGTACTTC.

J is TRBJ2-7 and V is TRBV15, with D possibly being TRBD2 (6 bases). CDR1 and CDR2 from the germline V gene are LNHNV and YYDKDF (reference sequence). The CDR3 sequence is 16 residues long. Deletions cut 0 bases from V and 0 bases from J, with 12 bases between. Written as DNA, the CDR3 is TGTGCCACCAGCAGAGATCTCTTCGGGAGCTCCTACGAGCAGTACTTC. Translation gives CATSRDLFGSSYEQYF.

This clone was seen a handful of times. The CDR3 here is CASSRSLGETQYF. The CDR3 DNA is TGTGCCAGCAGCCGAAGCCTCGGGGAGACCCAGTACTTC. The genes are TRBV7-2 and TRBJ2-5; D not resolved. The V gene lost 5 bases and the J gene lost 5 bases, with 12 bases spanning the gap. This CDR3 is built from 13 residues. Germline-derived CDR1 and CDR2 are SGHTA and FQGNSA.

The CDR3 coding sequence is TGTGCCAGCAGCCTCGGACAGGGAAGGAGCACCGGGGAGCTGTTTTTT. It translates to CASSLGQGRSTGELFF. V is TRBV7-9 and J is TRBJ2-2; the match to TRBD1 covers 8 bases. The CDR3 consists of 16 residues. Looked up from germline, CDR1 is SEHNR and CDR2 is FQNEAQ (reference sequence). Trimming at V came to 5 bases and at J to 4 bases, leaving 9 bases not matched to a gene. The variable domain in full, with the rest retrieved from reference TRBV7-9 and TRBJ2-2, is DTGVSQNPRHKITKRGQNVTFRCDPISEHNRLYWYRQTLGQGPEFLTYFQNEAQLEKSRLLSDRFSAERPKGSFSTLEIQRTEQGDSAMYLCASSLGQGRSTGELFFGEGSRLTVL.

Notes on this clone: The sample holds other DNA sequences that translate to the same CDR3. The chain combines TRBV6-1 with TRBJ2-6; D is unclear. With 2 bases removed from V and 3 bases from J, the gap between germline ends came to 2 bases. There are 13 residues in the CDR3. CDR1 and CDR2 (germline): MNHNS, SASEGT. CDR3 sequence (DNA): TGTGCCAGCAGTGAAAGTGGGGCCAACGTCCTGACTTTC. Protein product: CASSESGANVLTF.

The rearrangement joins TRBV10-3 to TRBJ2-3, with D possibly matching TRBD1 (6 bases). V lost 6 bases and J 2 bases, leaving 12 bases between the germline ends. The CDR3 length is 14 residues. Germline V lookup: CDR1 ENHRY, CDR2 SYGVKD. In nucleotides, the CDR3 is TGTGCCATCAGCCTACAGGGCACCACAGATACGCAGTATTTT. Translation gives CAISLQGTTDTQYF.

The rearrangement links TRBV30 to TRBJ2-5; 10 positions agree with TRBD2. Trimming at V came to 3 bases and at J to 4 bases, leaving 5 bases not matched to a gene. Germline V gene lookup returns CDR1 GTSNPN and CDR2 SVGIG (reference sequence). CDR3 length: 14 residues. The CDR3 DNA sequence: TGTGCCTGGAGGACTAGCGGGCCGACAGAGACCCAGTACTTC. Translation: CAWRTSGPTETQYF.

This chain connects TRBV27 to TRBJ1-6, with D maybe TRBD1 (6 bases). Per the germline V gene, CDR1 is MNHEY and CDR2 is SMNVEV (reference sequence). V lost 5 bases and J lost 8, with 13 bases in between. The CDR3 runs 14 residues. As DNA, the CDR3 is TGTGCCAGCAGTCTAGTTAGGGGGGATTCACCCCTCCACTTT. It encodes CASSLVRGDSPLHF.

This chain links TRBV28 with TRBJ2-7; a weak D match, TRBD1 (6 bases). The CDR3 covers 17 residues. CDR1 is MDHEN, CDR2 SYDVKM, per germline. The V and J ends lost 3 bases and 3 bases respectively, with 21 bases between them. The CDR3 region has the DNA TGTGCCAGCAGTTTGCCTCCGGTGAACAGGGCTTACTACGAGCAGTACTTC. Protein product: CASSLPPVNRAYYEQYF.

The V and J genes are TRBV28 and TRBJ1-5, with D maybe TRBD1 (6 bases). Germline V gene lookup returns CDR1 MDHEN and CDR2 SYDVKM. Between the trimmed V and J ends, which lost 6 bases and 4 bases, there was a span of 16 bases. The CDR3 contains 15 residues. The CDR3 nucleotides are TGTGCCAGCAGCTTCACAGGGAGCTCTAATCAGCCCCAGCATTTT. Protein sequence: CASSFTGSSNQPQHF.

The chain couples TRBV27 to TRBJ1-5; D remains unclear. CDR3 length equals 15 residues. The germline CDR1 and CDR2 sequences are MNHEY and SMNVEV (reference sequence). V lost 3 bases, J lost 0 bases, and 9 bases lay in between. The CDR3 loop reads CASSLRRDSNQPQHF. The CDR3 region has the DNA TGTGCCAGCAGTTTGAGGAGGGATAGCAATCAGCCCCAGCATTTT.

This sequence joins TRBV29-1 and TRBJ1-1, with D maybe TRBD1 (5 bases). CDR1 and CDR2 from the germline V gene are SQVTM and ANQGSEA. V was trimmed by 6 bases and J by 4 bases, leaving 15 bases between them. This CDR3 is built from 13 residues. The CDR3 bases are TGCAGCGTCCGGACATCCCTGGGCACTGAAGCTTTCTTT. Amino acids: CSVRTSLGTEAFF.

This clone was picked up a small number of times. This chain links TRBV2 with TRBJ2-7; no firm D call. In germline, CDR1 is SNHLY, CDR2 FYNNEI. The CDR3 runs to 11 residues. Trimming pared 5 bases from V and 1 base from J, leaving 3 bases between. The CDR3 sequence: CASSRSYEQYF. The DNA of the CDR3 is TGTGCCAGCAGTAGGTCCTACGAGCAGTACTTC.

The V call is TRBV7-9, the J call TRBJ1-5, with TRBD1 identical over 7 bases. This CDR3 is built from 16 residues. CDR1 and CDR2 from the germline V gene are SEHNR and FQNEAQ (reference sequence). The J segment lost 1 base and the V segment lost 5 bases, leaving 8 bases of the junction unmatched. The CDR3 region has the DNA TGTGCCAGCAGCCTTGACAGGGAAGAGAGCAATCAGCCCCAGCATTTT. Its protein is CASSLDREESNQPQHF.

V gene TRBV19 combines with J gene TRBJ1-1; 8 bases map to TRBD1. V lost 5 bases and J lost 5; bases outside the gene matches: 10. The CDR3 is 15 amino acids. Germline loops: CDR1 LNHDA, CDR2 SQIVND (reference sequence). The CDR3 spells CASSPLRGRRTEAFF. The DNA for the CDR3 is TGTGCCAGTAGTCCCCTCAGGGGGCGGAGGACTGAAGCTTTCTTT.

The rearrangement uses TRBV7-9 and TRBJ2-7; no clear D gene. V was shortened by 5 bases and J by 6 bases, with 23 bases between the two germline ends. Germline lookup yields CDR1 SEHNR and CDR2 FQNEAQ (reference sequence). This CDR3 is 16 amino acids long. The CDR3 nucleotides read TGTGCCAGCAGCCCGAAACGGGCCAAGAACGCCTCCGAGCAGTACTTC. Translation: CASSPKRAKNASEQYF.

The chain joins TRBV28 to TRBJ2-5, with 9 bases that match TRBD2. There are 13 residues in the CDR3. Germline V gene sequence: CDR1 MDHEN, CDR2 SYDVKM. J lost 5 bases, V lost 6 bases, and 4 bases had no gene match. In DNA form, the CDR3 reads TGTGCCAGCAGCCAGGGACTAGCTGAGACCCAGTACTTC. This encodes CASSQGLAETQYF.

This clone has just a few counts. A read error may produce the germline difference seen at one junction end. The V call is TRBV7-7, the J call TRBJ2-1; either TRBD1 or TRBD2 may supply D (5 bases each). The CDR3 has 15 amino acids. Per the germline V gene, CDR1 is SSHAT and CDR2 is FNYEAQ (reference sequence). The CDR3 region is CASSPFGGTGNEQFF. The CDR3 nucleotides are TGTGCTAGCAGCCCCTTTGGGGGAACCGGCAATGAGCAGTTCTTC. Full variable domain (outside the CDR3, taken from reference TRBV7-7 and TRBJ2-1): GAGVSQSPRYKVTKRGQDVTLRCDPISSHATLYWYQQALGQGPEFLTYFNYEAQPDKSGLPSDRFSAERPEGSISTLTIQRTEQRDSAMYRCASSPFGGTGNEQFFGPGTRLTVL.

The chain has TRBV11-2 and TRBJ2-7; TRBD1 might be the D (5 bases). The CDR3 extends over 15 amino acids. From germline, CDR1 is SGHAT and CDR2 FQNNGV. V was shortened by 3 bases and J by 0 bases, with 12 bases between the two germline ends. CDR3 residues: CASSFYLGLSYEQYF. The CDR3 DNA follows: TGTGCCAGCAGCTTTTATTTGGGGCTCTCCTACGAGCAGTACTTC.

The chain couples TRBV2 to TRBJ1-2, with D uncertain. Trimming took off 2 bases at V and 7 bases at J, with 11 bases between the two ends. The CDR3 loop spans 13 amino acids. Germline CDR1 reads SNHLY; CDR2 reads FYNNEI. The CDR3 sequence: CASSEQVDGGYTF. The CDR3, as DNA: TGTGCCAGCAGTGAACAGGTCGATGGTGGCTACACCTTC.

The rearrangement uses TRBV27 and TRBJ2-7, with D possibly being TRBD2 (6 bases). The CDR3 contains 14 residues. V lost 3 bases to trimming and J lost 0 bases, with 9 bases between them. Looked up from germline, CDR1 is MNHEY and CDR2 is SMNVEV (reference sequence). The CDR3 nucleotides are TGTGCCAGCAGTTTTCTGGGAGGCTCCTACGAGCAGTACTTC. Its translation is CASSFLGGSYEQYF.

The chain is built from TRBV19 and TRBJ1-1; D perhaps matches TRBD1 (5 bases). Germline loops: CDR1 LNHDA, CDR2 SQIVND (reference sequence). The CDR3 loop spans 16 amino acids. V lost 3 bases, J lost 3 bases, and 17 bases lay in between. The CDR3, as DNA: TGTGCCAGTAGTATTAACTGGTGGGGGAAGGACACTGAAGCTTTCTTT. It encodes CASSINWWGKDTEAFF.

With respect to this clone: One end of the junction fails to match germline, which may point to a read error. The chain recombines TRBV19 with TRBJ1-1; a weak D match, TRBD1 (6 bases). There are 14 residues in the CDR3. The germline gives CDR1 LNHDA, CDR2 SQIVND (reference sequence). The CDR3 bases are TGTGCCAGTAATATACAGGGAAGGCGGACTGAAGCTTTCTTT. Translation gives CASNIQGRRTEAFF.

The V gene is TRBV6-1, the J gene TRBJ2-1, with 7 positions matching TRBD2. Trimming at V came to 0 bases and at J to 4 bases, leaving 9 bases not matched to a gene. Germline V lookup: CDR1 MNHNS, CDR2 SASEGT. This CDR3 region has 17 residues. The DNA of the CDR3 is TGTGCCAGCAGTGAAGCTCTTGGGGGGGGTTGGTACAATGAGCAGTTCTTC. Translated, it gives CASSEALGGGWYNEQFF.

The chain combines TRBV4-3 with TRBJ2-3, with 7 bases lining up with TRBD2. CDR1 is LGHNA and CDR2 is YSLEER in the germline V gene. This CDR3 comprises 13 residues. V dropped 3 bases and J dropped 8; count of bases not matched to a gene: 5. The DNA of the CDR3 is TGCGCCAGCAGCCAGACGAGGGAGGGTACGCAGTATTTT. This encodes CASSQTREGTQYF.

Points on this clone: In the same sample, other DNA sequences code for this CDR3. CDR3 amino acids: CASSLTGGDEQYF. As DNA, the CDR3 is TGTGCCAGCAGCTTAACCGGGGGGGACGAGCAGTACTTC. This sequence joins TRBV7-3 and TRBJ2-7, with 8 bases aligning to TRBD2. Trimming at V came to 0 bases and at J to 5 bases, leaving 0 bases not matched to a gene. CDR3 length equals 13 residues. CDR1 is SGHTA, CDR2 FQGTGA, per germline.

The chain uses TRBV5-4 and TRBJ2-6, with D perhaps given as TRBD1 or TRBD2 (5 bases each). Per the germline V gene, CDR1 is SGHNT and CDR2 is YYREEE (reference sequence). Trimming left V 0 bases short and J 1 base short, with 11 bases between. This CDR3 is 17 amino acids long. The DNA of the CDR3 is TGTGCCAGCAGCTTGGAGGCTTGGGGGTCTGGGGCCAACGTCCTGACTTTC. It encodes CASSLEAWGSGANVLTF.

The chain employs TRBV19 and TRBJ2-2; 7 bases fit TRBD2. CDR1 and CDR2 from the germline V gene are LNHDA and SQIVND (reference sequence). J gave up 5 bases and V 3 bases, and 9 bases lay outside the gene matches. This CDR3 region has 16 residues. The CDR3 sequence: CASSMKQGGWTGELFF. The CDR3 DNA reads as TGTGCCAGTAGTATGAAGCAGGGAGGGTGGACCGGGGAGCTGTTTTTT.

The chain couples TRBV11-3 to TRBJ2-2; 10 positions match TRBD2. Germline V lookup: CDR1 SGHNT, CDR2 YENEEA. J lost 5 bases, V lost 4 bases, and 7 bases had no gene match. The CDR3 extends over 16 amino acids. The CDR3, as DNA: TGTGCCAGCAGCTCCCAAAGCGGGGGGGCGACCGGGGAGCTGTTTTTT. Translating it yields CASSSQSGGATGELFF.